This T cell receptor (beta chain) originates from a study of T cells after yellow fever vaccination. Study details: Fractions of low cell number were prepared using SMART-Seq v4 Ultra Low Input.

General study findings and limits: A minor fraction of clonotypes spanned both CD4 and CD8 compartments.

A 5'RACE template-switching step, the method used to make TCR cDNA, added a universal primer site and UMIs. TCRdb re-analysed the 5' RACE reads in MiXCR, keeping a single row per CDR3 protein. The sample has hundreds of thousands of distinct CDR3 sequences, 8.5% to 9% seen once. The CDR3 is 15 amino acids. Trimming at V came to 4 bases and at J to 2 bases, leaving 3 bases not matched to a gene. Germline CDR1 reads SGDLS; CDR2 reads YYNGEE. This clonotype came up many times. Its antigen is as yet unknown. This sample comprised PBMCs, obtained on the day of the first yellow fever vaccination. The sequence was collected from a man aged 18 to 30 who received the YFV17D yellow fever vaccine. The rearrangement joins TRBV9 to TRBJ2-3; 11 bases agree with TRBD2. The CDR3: CASSFSGGATDTQYF. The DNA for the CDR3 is TGTGCCAGCAGCTTTAGCGGGGGGGCCACAGATACGCAGTATTTT.